Below, 18 T cell receptor beta chains from the same sample are listed, as sequenced in a study of response to subunit inactivated influenza vaccine. Each CDR3 protein is one row after TCRdb ran MiXCR on the RT-PCR reads. The repertoire holds under 950,000 distinct CDR3 sequences, with around 21% as singletons. Sample: PBMCs from blood, taken less than 6 days after vaccination. Receptor source: a man in his forties or fifties who received an inactivated influenza vaccine.

This clonotype was seen a handful of times. V usage is TRBV24-1 and J usage is TRBJ2-3; weak D call: TRBD2 (6 bases). This CDR3 contains 15 residues. V lost 0 bases, J lost 5 bases, and 11 bases lay in between. In germline, CDR1 is KGHDR, CDR2 SFDVKD. This chain's CDR3 is CATSDLGGVEDTQYF. In nucleotides, the CDR3 is TGTGCCACCAGTGATTTGGGAGGGGTTGAAGATACGCAGTATTTT.

This clonotype was counted between two and nine times. The V gene is TRBV4-1, the J gene TRBJ2-3; D is perhaps TRBD2 (5 bases). Trimming pared 0 bases from V and 11 bases from J, leaving 18 bases between. This CDR3 is built from 15 residues. Germline lookup yields CDR1 MGHRA and CDR2 YSYEKL. Written as DNA, the CDR3 is TGCGCCAGCAGCCAAGAGGCGACTACCCCAAGGGAGCAGTATTTT. This codes for CASSQEATTPREQYF.

This clonotype was counted only a few times. The J gene is TRBJ2-7, the V gene TRBV24-1; TRBD1 agrees at 8 bases. Germline V lookup: CDR1 KGHDR, CDR2 SFDVKD. CDR3 length: 14 residues. J lost 2 bases, V lost 2 bases, and 1 base had no gene match. In nucleotides, the CDR3 is TGTGCCACCAGTGATTCGGACAGGGCCTACGAGCAGTACTTC. Its protein product is CATSDSDRAYEQYF.

This clonotype was detected once. The V and J genes are TRBV6-5 and TRBJ2-7; D possibly matches TRBD1 or TRBD2 (5 bases each). The CDR3 contains 14 residues. V dropped 6 bases and J dropped 4 bases, with 16 bases sitting between them. Per germline, CDR1 MNHEY and CDR2 SVGAGI. The CDR3 spells CASSYRRGPYEQYF. CDR3 DNA: TGTGCCAGCAGCTACCGACGGGGCCCTTACGAGCAGTACTTC.

This clonotype was seen more than once but under ten times. J is TRBJ1-3 and V is TRBV7-9, with TRBD1 matching over 9 bases. The ends lost 4 bases at V and 8 bases at J; junction bases unmatched: 12. Germline CDR1 reads SEHNR; CDR2 reads FQNEAQ (reference sequence). This CDR3 has 16 amino acids. The CDR3 protein is CASSSRTGGRGDTIYF. CDR3 bases: TGTGCCAGCAGCTCGAGAACAGGGGGCCGAGGAGACACCATATATTTT.

This clonotype was observed a few times. J is TRBJ2-1 and V is TRBV30, with D maybe TRBD1 (5 bases). The CDR3 length is 12 residues. Trimming stripped 0 bases from V and 8 bases from J, with 8 bases between. In germline, CDR1 is GTSNPN, CDR2 SVGIG (reference sequence). Here the CDR3 reads CAWSVQGDEQFF. CDR3 DNA sequence: TGTGCCTGGAGTGTACAAGGGGATGAGCAGTTCTTC.

The V and J genes are TRBV20-1 and TRBJ1-2; possible D gene TRBD1, 5 bases. The length of the CDR3 is 14 residues. CDR1 DFQATT and CDR2 SNEGSKA come from the germline V gene (reference sequence). V was pared by 5 bases and J by 1 base, with 14 bases between. DNA of the CDR3: TGCAGTGCTGACAGACAGAACTTTAACTATGGCTACACCTTC. Its protein product is CSADRQNFNYGYTF.

This clonotype was seen repeatedly, ten times or more. The chain combines TRBV7-9 with TRBJ2-7; no firm D call. V was cut by 1 base and J by 1 base, with 8 bases left in between. This CDR3 has 14 residues. CDR1 and CDR2 (germline): SEHNR, FQNEAQ (reference sequence). CDR3 loop: CASSLGRTSYEQYF. CDR3 coding DNA: TGTGCCAGCAGCTTAGGCCGGACGTCCTACGAGCAGTACTTC.

The genes are TRBV7-2 and TRBJ2-7; TRBD1 aligns across 7 bases. Germline values: CDR1 SGHTA, CDR2 FQGNSA. Trimming removed 4 bases from V and 0 bases from J; junction bases left unmatched: 6. The CDR3 totals 15 residues. The CDR3, as DNA: TGTGCCAGCAGCTCCACCGGGACAGACTCCTACGAGCAGTACTTC. Its protein product is CASSSTGTDSYEQYF. The variable domain in full, completed from reference TRBV7-2 and TRBJ2-7, reads GAGVSQSPSNKVTEKGKDVELRCDPISGHTALYWYRQSLGQGLEFLIYFQGNSAPDKSGLPSDRFSAERTGGSVSTLTIQRTQQEDSAVYLCASSSTGTDSYEQYFGPGTRLTVT.

The chain combines TRBV12-3 or TRBV12-4 with TRBJ1-1; D is unresolved. Trimming stripped 5 bases from V and 7 bases from J, with 8 bases between. The CDR3 runs 11 residues. In DNA, the CDR3 is TGTGCCAGCAGTAAACAGAATGAAGCTTTCTTT. It translates to CASSKQNEAFF.

As DNA, the CDR3 is TGCAGTGGCGCTAGCGGCTCCTACGAGCAGTACTTC. Translated: CSGASGSYEQYF. The V gene is TRBV20-1, the J gene TRBJ2-7, with 7 bases identical to TRBD2. The CDR3 extends over 12 amino acids. Germline-derived CDR1 and CDR2 are DFQATT and SNEGSKA (reference sequence). V lost 7 bases to trimming and J lost 0 bases; unmatched junction nucleotides: 3.

CDR3 nucleotide sequence: TGTGCCAGCCGCAAGGGGACAGGGGTTACTGAAGCTTTCTTT. Translating it yields CASRKGTGVTEAFF. The chain recombines TRBV12-3 or TRBV12-4 with TRBJ1-1, with 10 bases identical to TRBD1. The V and J ends lost 8 bases and 5 bases, in that order; junction bases with no gene match: 8. CDR3 size: 14 residues.

This clonotype was seen a few times. V usage is TRBV6-6 and J usage is TRBJ1-5; D remains ambiguous. The V and J ends lost 0 bases and 7 bases respectively, with 7 bases between them. The CDR3 extends over 13 amino acids. The germline V gene encodes CDR1 MNHNY and CDR2 SVGAGI (reference sequence). CDR3 sequence reads: CASSYSFEQPQHF. For the CDR3, the DNA is TGTGCCAGCAGTTACTCGTTCGAGCAGCCCCAGCATTTT.

This clonotype was seen a few times. The genes are TRBV10-3 and TRBJ2-7; TRBD1 or TRBD2 may be the D gene (5 bases each). CDR3 length equals 15 residues. V lost 5 bases and J 1 base, leaving 15 bases between the germline ends. Per germline, CDR1 ENHRY and CDR2 SYGVKD. DNA for the CDR3: TGTGCCATCAGTACCGGGACGCAGGGATCCTACGAGCAGTACTTC. It encodes CAISTGTQGSYEQYF.

This clonotype was detected a few times. The chain couples TRBV20-1 to TRBJ2-5; 7 bases are a match to TRBD2. Germline V gene sequence: CDR1 DFQATT, CDR2 SNEGSKA (reference sequence). V dropped 0 bases and J dropped 4; count of bases not matched to a gene: 8. The CDR3 runs to 15 residues. CDR3 residues: CSARDWGGERETQYF. Written as DNA, the CDR3 is TGCAGTGCTAGAGATTGGGGGGGAGAAAGAGAGACCCAGTACTTC.

This clonotype was counted between two and nine times. This sequence joins TRBV10-2 and TRBJ2-3, with 13 bases lining up with TRBD2. Germline CDR1 is WSHSY and CDR2 is SAAADI. The CDR3 sequence is 15 residues long. V was clipped by 5 bases and J by 7 bases; unmatched bases: 6. The CDR3 loop reads CASSRTSGGLNTQYF. The CDR3 DNA reads as TGCGCCAGCAGTAGGACTAGCGGGGGTCTGAATACGCAGTATTTT.

About this clonotype: The CDR3 ends on some other residue instead of the conserved phenylalanine or tryptophan, so this is likely a read error. The chain couples TRBV7-8 to TRBJ2-3; 9 bases agree with TRBD2. J was trimmed by 2 bases and V by 2 bases; bases with no gene match: 8. Germline CDR1 and CDR2: SGHVS and FQNEAQ. The CDR3 totals 17 residues. For the CDR3, the DNA is TGTGCCAGCAGCTTATGGCGGGAGGGCCAGAACACAGATACGCAGTATTCT. Residues: CASSLWREGQNTDTQYS.

The chain uses TRBV12-3 or TRBV12-4 and TRBJ2-5, with D possibly being TRBD1 (6 bases). Trimming removed 6 bases at V and 5 bases at J, with 22 bases between. This CDR3 is built from 16 residues. The CDR3 spells CASSTLAGVARETQYF. Here the CDR3 DNA reads TGTGCCAGCAGCACCCTAGCAGGGGTTGCTCGTGAGACCCAGTACTTC.